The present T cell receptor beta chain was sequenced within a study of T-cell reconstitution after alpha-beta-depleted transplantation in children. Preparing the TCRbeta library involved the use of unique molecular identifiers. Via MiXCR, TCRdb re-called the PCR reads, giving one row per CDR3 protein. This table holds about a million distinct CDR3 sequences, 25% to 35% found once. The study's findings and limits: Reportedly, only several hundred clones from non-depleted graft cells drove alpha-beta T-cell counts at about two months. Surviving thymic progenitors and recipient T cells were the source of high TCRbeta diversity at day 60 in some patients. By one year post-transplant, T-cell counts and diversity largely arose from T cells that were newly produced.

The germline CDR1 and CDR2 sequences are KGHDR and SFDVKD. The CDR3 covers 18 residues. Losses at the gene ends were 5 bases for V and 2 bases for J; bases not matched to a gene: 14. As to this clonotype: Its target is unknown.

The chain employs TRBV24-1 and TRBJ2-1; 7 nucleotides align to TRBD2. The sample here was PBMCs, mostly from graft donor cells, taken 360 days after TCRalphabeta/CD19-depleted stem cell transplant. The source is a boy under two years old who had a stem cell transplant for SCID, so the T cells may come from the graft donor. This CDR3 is CATSGDYPDTGPYNEQFF. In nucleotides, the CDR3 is TGTGCCACCAGTGGGGACTACCCCGATACCGGACCCTACAATGAGCAGTTCTTC.